The 4 T cell receptor beta chains below were found in one sample sequenced in a study of CD4+ T cells in melanoma (dated by TCRdb to 2021 to 2024). The library came from the immunoSEQ multiplex PCR assay. TCRdb carries this immuneACCESS record with in-frame sequences only. Its versions omit some clonotypes, under half of them owing to an unresolved V gene in the studies checked, with the rest unexplained. Recorded for this sample are about 9,100 clones; under 75% of them occurred a single time. Of the sample, around 15% falls within the top ten clones. Sequenced sample: cells from a culture (not recorded whether cultured in vitro). The receptor set was obtained from a human donor with melanoma.

The chain joins TRBV4-2 to TRBJ2-1; 7 nucleotides agree with TRBD2. This CDR3 region has 15 residues. V was pared by 1 base and J by 8 bases, with 8 bases of the junction left unmatched. Germline assignment: CDR1 LGHNA and CDR2 YNFKEQ. In nucleotides, the CDR3 is TGTGCCAGCAGCCAAGGCGACGGGGGGAACGATGAGCAGTTCTTC. This gives the protein CASSQGDGGNDEQFF.

V is TRBV12-5 and J is TRBJ2-2, with 12 bases matching TRBD2. J lost 4 bases, V lost 5 bases, and 5 bases had no gene match. CDR3 length equals 16 residues. CDR1 is LGHNT, CDR2 FRNRAP, per germline. CDR3 region: CASGERLAGVTGELFF. CDR3 nucleotides: TGTGCTAGTGGTGAAAGACTAGCGGGGGTCACCGGGGAGCTGTTTTTT.

The rearrangement joins TRBV30 to TRBJ1-3; D ambiguous. Trimming removed 5 bases from V and 0 bases from J, with 17 bases in between. The CDR3 contains 16 residues. The germline gives CDR1 GTSNPN, CDR2 SVGIG (reference sequence). The CDR3 DNA reads as TGTGCCTGGCGCCCCTTGGGAGGAGTCTCTGGAAACACCATATATTTT. It translates to CAWRPLGGVSGNTIYF.

V is TRBV7-9 and J is TRBJ1-4, with D perhaps TRBD1 (5 bases). The CDR3 covers 13 residues. V gave up 8 bases and J gave up 3 bases, with 10 bases separating them. CDR1 is SEHNR, CDR2 FQNEAQ, per germline (reference sequence). The chain's CDR3 is CASAGGANEKLFF. The CDR3 DNA sequence: TGTGCCAGCGCCGGGGGGGCTAATGAAAAACTGTTTTTT. Looking up the rest from reference TRBV7-9 and TRBJ1-4 gives the full variable domain: DTGVSQNPRHKITKRGQNVTFRCDPISEHNRLYWYRQTLGQGPEFLTYFQNEAQLEKSRLLSDRFSAERPKGSFSTLEIQRTEQGDSAMYLCASAGGANEKLFFGSGTQLSVL.